There are a few counts of the clone carrying this T cell receptor beta chain. The antigen is undetermined. The CDR3 runs 14 residues. Trimming stripped 1 base from V and 4 bases from J, with 8 bases between. Germline CDR1 MGHRA, CDR2 YSYEKL. TCRdb recomputed calls from the reads with MiXCR, one row per CDR3 protein. The sample lists a few hundred thousand distinct CDR3 sequences, approximately 24% occurring once. This entry is derived from a study of T cell repertoires in cytomegalovirus infection. Study summary: The public TCR beta signatures pointed to both CMV infection and matching HLA type.

Study conclusions and caveats: It was HLA-C-restricted CMV-specific TCR beta clonotypes that dominated the response ex vivo. Cumulative frequency (of public TCR beta family members) identified carriers of CMV plus the relevant HLA.

J is TRBJ1-3 and V is TRBV4-1; D not certain. The receptor was derived from a human donor in good health (CMV status not recorded). Some clones in this sample may be carry-over from other donors' samples. The material sequenced was CD8+ T cells from PBMCs. This CDR3 reads CASSQGLEGNTIYF. The CDR3 DNA follows: TGCGCCAGCAGCCAAGGCCTGGAGGGAAACACCATATATTTT.